The T cell receptor (beta chain) described here comes from a study of blood T cell repertoires in COVID-19. Study context: Some COVID-19 samples were acute and others convalescent; all came from the United States, Italy and Spain. T cells, B-cell-depleted T cells, or PBMCs supplied cDNA or gDNA.

The CDR3 is 14 amino acids. Germline lookup yields CDR1 LGHDT and CDR2 YNNKEL (reference sequence). V lost 2 bases to trimming and J lost 7 bases, with 9 bases between them. In the source study's methods: Estimation of nucleated cell counts relied on the amplification of reference gene primers. Assay: immunoSEQ multiplex PCR; the TCRdb copy retains only in-frame clones and omits some. The DNA was the basis for D and trimming; V, J and clone size are from that table. The sample records about 26,000 clones, around 65% being singletons. V gene TRBV3-1 (or the pseudogene TRBV3-2) combines with J gene TRBJ1-6; D gene unclear. Sequenced input: peripheral blood. The TCR was taken from a man in his fifties or sixties with active or convalescent COVID-19. CDR3 nucleotide sequence: TGTGCCAGCAGCCAATTGCAGCGGAATTCACCCCTCCACTTT. Translated, it gives CASSQLQRNSPLHF.